This T cell receptor beta chain is drawn from a study of blood T cell repertoires in COVID-19 (TCRdb year 2020). Study-wide context: The collaborator samples originated in the United States, Italy and Spain and spanned the acute and convalescent phases of COVID-19. The prospective study material was composed of cDNA or gDNA derived from T cells, B-cell-depleted T cells, or PBMCs. Deeply sampled blood TCRbeta repertoires from subjects exposed to, actively infected with, or recovered from COVID-19 were included in the dataset. The repertoires were released in a freely available public database meant as a resource for research on the immune response to SARS-CoV-2. Samples came from the ongoing ImmuneRACE study (first 160 participants) plus 1,254 subjects from 6 global collaborators. Sample metadata almost always included a de-identified subject ID, COVID-19 status, age in years and sex. Where available, HLA class I and class II types were taken from metadata supplied by the sample provider and were not determined by assay-based typing.

The collaborating institutions used their own protocols to collect whole blood in K2EDTA tubes. Collaborator samples were shipped for TCRbeta analysis as frozen whole blood, isolated PBMCs, or DNA extracted from either sample type. TCRbeta CDR3 regions were amplified from genomic DNA by means of the immunoSEQ Assay, a bias-controlled multiplex PCR. From the authors' description of their analysis: The number of nucleated cells in each sample was estimated by amplification of reference gene primers within the assay. To quantify the absolute abundance of each unique TCRbeta CDR3 rearrangement, sequence reads were collapsed and filtered. For each sample, productive Simpson clonality was calculated by taking the square root of Simpson's diversity index across productive rearrangements. TCRdb mirrors the immuneACCESS table, restricted to in-frame sequences. Some clones are absent from its copies; in checked studies, under half trace to an unresolved V gene, and the reason for the others is unknown. For V, J and clone size, that table is used; D and trimming come from the DNA. The sample contains more than 200,000 clones, 80% to 85% of them found a single time. Together, the top ten hold roughly 27% of the sample.

Sequences MNHEY (CDR1) and SVGEGT (CDR2) are obtained from the germline V gene. CDR3 length: 16 amino acids, cysteine to phenylalanine. The kept DNA is CDR3 alone, 48 bases in frame from the first base. The germline V and J ends show losses of 5 bases and 7 bases respectively, and no gene match explains 10 bases of the junction. The study at large found these results: The quantity of clinical and demographic metadata differed by source and by participant and was supplied without curation.

As concerns this clone: Its antigen target is currently unknown. One base away there is no much larger clone; base qualities are not given.

The chain links TRBV6-2 or TRBV6-3 with TRBJ2-1; TRBD2 aligns with 11 central bases. The sequence was obtained from a man in his forties or fifties with acute or convalescent COVID-19. The specimen was peripheral blood. The CDR3 corresponds to CASSRPTSGTNNEQFF. The DNA sequence is as follows: TGTGCCAGCAGTCGACCGACTAGCGGGACTAATAATGAGCAGTTCTTC.